This is a list of T cell receptor beta chains from one sample in a study of CD8 T cells in ankylosing spondylitis. TCRdb re-derived calls from the 5' RACE reads in MiXCR, one entry per CDR3 protein. The sample has 84,000 or so distinct CDR3 sequences, around 30% seen once. Material for sequencing was blood, either unsorted or a sorted T cell fraction (not recorded which). The origin of the receptors is a male donor with ankylosing spondylitis or in good health (not recorded which). Both conserved end residues are part of each CDR3. The D gene is left open where the match is weak. Rows give clone size only sometimes, using once, few, many, or a class for an expanded clone.

NA	TRBJ2-2	NA	TRBV5-1	15	TGCGCCAGCAGCCAAGCGACCCGGAACACCGGGGAGCTGTTTTTT	CASSQATRNTGELFF
TRBD2	TRBJ2-3	NA	TRBV5-6	15	TGTGCCAGCAGCCTTAGCGGGGGTATCACAGATACGCAGTATTTT	CASSLSGGITDTQYF
NA	TRBJ2-5	NA	TRBV7-9	16	TGTGCCAGCAGCTTGGTGGGAGGTTCGGGTGAAGAGACCCAGTACTTC	CASSLVGGSGEETQYF
TRBD2	TRBJ2-1	NA	TRBV7-3	19	TGTGCCAGCAGCCCCCCCACAGCGGGAGAAATGGGTGGGTACAATGAGCAGTTCTTC	CASSPPTAGEMGGYNEQFF
TRBD2	TRBJ2-3	few	TRBV18	14	TGTGCCAGCTCATTTAGCGGGAGAGAGGATACGCAGTATTTT	CASSFSGREDTQYF
TRBD2	TRBJ2-1	few	TRBV20-1	14	TGCAGTGCTTTCCGACTAGCGGGGTTTAATGAGCAGTTCTTC	CSAFRLAGFNEQFF
TRBD1	TRBJ2-2	NA	TRBV24-1	16	TGTGCCACCAGTGACCCGGGACAGGGCCTTGCCGGGGAGCTGTTTTTT	CATSDPGQGLAGELFF
NA	TRBJ1-1	NA	TRBV27	12	TGTGCCAGCAGGGTCCCTGACGGTGAAGCTTTCTTT	CASRVPDGEAFF
TRBD1	TRBJ2-2	few	TRBV7-3	16	TGTGCCAGCAGCTTCCAGGGACAGGGGTACACCGGGGAGCTGTTTTTT	CASSFQGQGYTGELFF
NA	TRBJ1-2	NA	TRBV6-1	14	TGTGCCAGCAGTGAATTTGAGGGGAGGGATGGCTACACCTTC	CASSEFEGRDGYTF
NA	TRBJ2-1	many	TRBV7-3	16	TGTGCCAGCAGCTTAGGGCCTAGCGACCCCTACAATGAGCAGTTCTTC	CASSLGPSDPYNEQFF
TRBD1	TRBJ2-5	many	TRBV5-6	15	TGTGCCAGCAATCCGACAGGGCGAGGGCAAGAGACCCAGTACTTC	CASNPTGRGQETQYF
NA	TRBJ1-1	NA	TRBV7-8	15	TGTGCCAGCAGCTTCGGCCGGCAGCCGGTGCGCTGGTGGTTCTTT	CASSFGRQPVRWWFF
TRBD2	TRBJ2-3	few	TRBV12-3/TRBV12-4	14	TGTGCCAGCAGTTTAGCGGGAGGGCCAGATACGCAGTATTTT	CASSLAGGPDTQYF